The T cell receptor beta chain under discussion was sequenced for a study of blood T cells in healthy people across ages (dated by TCRdb to between 2014 and 2016). Looking at the study overall: In model experiments, template switching captured about one uniquely barcoded TCR beta cDNA molecule for every two T cells. The donors were divided into four age groups: young (average approximately 17 years), middle-aged (about 41), aged (around 67) and long-lived (more than 75). Donors of different ages were randomly distributed across sequencing lanes to avoid experimental bias. Two additional independent replicas of 1 million unique cDNA reads from the same blood draw were analyzed for two donors (one aged 18 to 30 and one aged 80 or older). The study measured age-related changes in TCR beta repertoire diversity using deep sequencing normalized with unique cDNA molecular identifiers.

The donors were some 39 Caucasian individuals from Russia, aged roughly 6 to 100 years, who were systemically healthy. Around 10 milliliters of peripheral blood were collected from each donor into EDTA-treated Vacutainer tubes. PBMCs were isolated by Ficoll-Paque density-gradient centrifugation, with at least 7 million obtained per sample. Total RNA, at least 6 micrograms per sample, was extracted from PBMCs with Trizol reagent. Naive CD45RAhigh/CD27high T cell percentages were measured by flow cytometry on a PBMC aliquot from every donor. Receptor libraries were prepared by 5' RACE. Sequencer: Illumina HiSeq 2500. The second PCR ran for roughly 7 to 11 cycles and used a J-beta primer mix along with a sample-barcoded 5' primer. A template-switch 5' adaptor carrying 12 random nucleotides introduced a unique molecular identifier onto each TCR beta cDNA molecule. At least 2.5 million CDR3-containing paired-end reads were obtained from each sample. First-strand cDNA synthesis was performed from all RNA using the Mint cDNA synthesis kit, with priming by a TRBC-specific oligonucleotide. After uracil-DNA glycosylase treatment, a first 18-cycle PCR used universal primers M1SS and BC2_uni_R on all cDNA. Concerning the study's data processing: Each sample was normalized by randomly selecting 1 million high-quality reads, each carrying a distinct molecular identifier. Instead of being binned into consensus sequences, reads with shared molecular identifiers were discarded. MiTCR, with a Q25 quality threshold and the strictest error-elimination algorithm, was used for CDR3 identification, clonotype clustering and error correction. Lower-bound total TCR beta diversity was estimated with a nonparametric unseen species model using Euler transformation. TCRdb passed the public sequencing reads through fastp at Q25 and MiXCR, retaining productive beta sequences. Every entry covers one CDR3 protein and lists the most common genes and DNA from its rows. These V and J calls are TCRdb output, not the study's own analysis. The sample table lists around 870,000 distinct CDR3 sequences, 29% of them with a count of one. The leading ten clones occupy 15% to 20% of the sample.

The CDR3 numbers 13 residues from cysteine through phenylalanine. The retained sequence is limited to the CDR3, 39 bases, with the frame set at the first base. V is shortened by 3 bases, J by 3 bases, and the region joining them spans 9 bases. Per the germline V gene (reference sequence), DFQATT is the CDR1 and SNEGSKA is the CDR2. This clonotype has ten or more counts. This receptor's antigen is unknown. Base qualities are not recorded, but no much larger clone differs from it by a single base. Overall study results and their limits: There was a strong correlation between observed TCR beta diversity and the percentage of naive T cells measured by flow cytometry. Because donor CMV infection status was unknown, age-related changes in expanded clonotypes were potentially confounded. Estimates of total diversity based on one million sequenced T cells were considered lower bounds and underestimates. Conclusive comparison of naive and antigen-experienced compartments was prevented by the profiling of bulk unsorted PBMCs. As age increased, observed TCR beta diversity per million T cells dropped in a roughly linear way, and a significant reduction was already evident by age 40. Compared with the aged group, the long-lived group had more naive CD4+ T cells, fewer expanded clones and increased TCR diversity, a pattern suggesting age selection.

Sequencing was performed on blood. Here the chain combines TRBV20-1 and TRBJ1-5; matching of 5 bases hints at TRBD1 as the D gene. This TCR derives from a woman of 80 years or more in good health. The CDR3 sequence is CSARGVNNQPQHF. The nucleotide sequence reads as follows: TGCAGTGCTAGGGGGGTGAACAATCAGCCCCAGCATTTT.